The 20 T cell receptor beta chains listed next were all sequenced from one sample in a study of Ad26.COV2.S vaccination and SARS-CoV-2 variants. Sequencing was performed with immunoSEQ multiplex PCR; in TCRdb, only in-frame clones are kept and a portion is missing. This repertoire shows about 350,000 clones, about 90% found once; its top ten account for about 3.8%. The sequenced sample was peripheral blood, obtained after recovery from COVID-19. The origin of the receptors is a human donor who had recovered from COVID-19.

The chain combines TRBV27 with TRBJ2-4; perhaps TRBD2 as D (5 bases). The CDR3 runs to 15 residues. CDR1 MNHEY and CDR2 SMNVEV come from the germline V gene (reference sequence). V was pared by 0 bases and J by 5 bases, with 11 bases between. The CDR3 here is CASSLSGLGENIQYF. CDR3 DNA sequence: TGTGCCAGCAGTTTATCCGGGCTCGGGGAAAACATTCAGTACTTC.

V is TRBV6-5 and J is TRBJ2-4, with no clear D. Trimming left V 6 bases short and J 8 bases short, with 11 bases between. The CDR3 has 12 amino acids. Germline-derived CDR1 and CDR2 are MNHEY and SVGAGI. The CDR3 nucleotides read TGTGCCAGCAGGACCAGTTTCTACATTCAGTACTTC. Protein product: CASRTSFYIQYF.

The chain recombines TRBV25-1 with TRBJ2-7, with D uncertain. The ends were cut back, 4 bases at V and 8 bases at J, with 12 bases in the middle. The germline V gene has CDR1 MGHDK and CDR2 SYGVNS. There are 12 residues in the CDR3. CDR3 DNA sequence: TGTGCCAGCAGTGTCTCTGATCACCAGCAGTACTTC. It is translated as CASSVSDHQQYF.

The chain links TRBV5-1 to TRBJ2-5; 7 bases align to TRBD1. Germline CDR1 SGHRS, CDR2 YFSETQ. V lost 4 bases, J lost 5 bases, and 5 bases stayed unmatched. The CDR3 loop spans 13 amino acids. Written as DNA, the CDR3 is TGCGCCAGCAGCATAGGACAGGCGGAGACCCAGTACTTC. Translation gives CASSIGQAETQYF.

V and J are TRBV5-6 and TRBJ1-5, with a tentative D call TRBD1 (5 bases). V lost 4 bases to trimming and J lost 2 bases, with 13 bases between them. The CDR3 consists of 15 residues. Germline lookup yields CDR1 SGHDT and CDR2 YYEEEE. The CDR3 protein is CASSPGGGGNQPQHF. The CDR3 region has the DNA TGTGCCAGCAGCCCAGGAGGAGGGGGCAATCAGCCCCAGCATTTT.

V and J are TRBV5-1 and TRBJ1-5; 9 nucleotides line up with TRBD1. After removal of 0 bases from V and 6 bases from J, the junction contained 1 base not matched to a gene. This CDR3 is built from 14 residues. The germline gives CDR1 SGHRS, CDR2 YFSETQ. The DNA of the CDR3 is TGCGCCAGCAGCTTGGAGGGACAGGGTCAGCCCCAGCATTTT. Translated, it gives CASSLEGQGQPQHF.

This rearrangement joins TRBV11-3 to TRBJ1-1; possibly TRBD1 for D (5 bases). Looked up from germline, CDR1 is SGHNT and CDR2 is YENEEA. There are 13 residues in the CDR3. V dropped 0 bases and J dropped 8 bases, with 10 bases sitting between them. CDR3 region: CASSLDFRAEAFF. The DNA of the CDR3 is TGTGCCAGCAGCTTAGACTTCAGGGCAGAAGCTTTCTTT. The full variable domain, completed using reference TRBV11-3 and TRBJ1-1, is EAGVVQSPRYKIIEKKQPVAFWCNPISGHNTLYWYLQNLGQGPELLIRYENEEAVDDSQLPKDRFSAERLKGVDSTLKIQPAELGDSAVYLCASSLDFRAEAFFGQGTRLTVV.

This clone showed up just once. This rearrangement joins TRBV7-9 to TRBJ1-1; possibly TRBD1 for D (5 bases). The V and J ends lost 1 base and 0 bases respectively, with 12 bases between them. The CDR3 consists of 16 residues. CDR1 and CDR2 (germline): SEHNR, FQNEAQ (reference sequence). This CDR3 is CASSLELGLLNTEAFF. Written as DNA, the CDR3 is TGTGCCAGCAGCTTAGAGTTGGGGCTCCTGAACACTGAAGCTTTCTTT.

This rearrangement joins TRBV29-1 to TRBJ2-7; 9 positions match TRBD1. V gave up 3 bases and J gave up 6 bases; unmatched junction bases: 12. The CDR3 loop spans 15 amino acids. CDR1 and CDR2 (germline): SQVTM, ANQGSEA. DNA of the CDR3: TGCAGCGTTGATAAAGGACAGGGGTCGGTCGGCGAGCAGTACTTC. Translated: CSVDKGQGSVGEQYF.

The gene calls are TRBV23-1 and TRBJ2-5, with D unclear. TRBV23-1 is an ORF, and what it does is uncertain. V was cut by 4 bases and J by 1 base, with 1 base left in between. CDR3 length: 11 amino acids. The CDR3 region has the DNA TGCGCCAGCAGTCTCCAAGAGACCCAGTACTTC. Protein: CASSLQETQYF.

The chain uses TRBV6-1 and TRBJ1-5; 8 bases are shared with TRBD1. The CDR3 runs to 15 residues. Germline CDR1 reads MNHNS; CDR2 reads SASEGT. V was clipped by 2 bases and J by 7 bases; unmatched bases: 7. DNA for the CDR3: TGTGCCAGCAGTGAATTCGAGGACAGGGACCAGCCCCAGCATTTT. Translating it yields CASSEFEDRDQPQHF.

The rearrangement uses TRBV10-3 and TRBJ1-1; tentatively, D is TRBD1 (5 bases). The germline V gene encodes CDR1 ENHRY and CDR2 SYGVKD. Trimming removed 4 bases at V and 4 bases at J, with 7 bases between. The CDR3 has 12 residues. The CDR3: CAISVQGTEAFF. The CDR3 nucleotides read TGTGCCATCAGTGTGCAGGGCACTGAAGCTTTCTTT.

The chain recombines TRBV10-3 with TRBJ1-3; D is possibly TRBD1 (6 bases). V was shortened by 3 bases and J by 2 bases, with 14 bases between the two germline ends. The CDR3 consists of 16 residues. Germline values: CDR1 ENHRY, CDR2 SYGVKD. Written as DNA, the CDR3 is TGTGCCATCAGTGAAGGATTAGGGGGACCTGGAAACACCATATATTTT. Protein sequence: CAISEGLGGPGNTIYF.

The genes are TRBV14 and TRBJ2-7; D is ambiguous. This CDR3 has 15 residues. The V and J ends lost 0 bases and 5 bases respectively, with 14 bases between them. Germline CDR1 and CDR2: SGHDN and FVKESK. The CDR3 bases are TGTGCCAGCAGCCAAGAAAACCCCTACGCCCACGAGCAGTACTTC. This translates into CASSQENPYAHEQYF.

V is TRBV18 and J is TRBJ2-7; a weak D match, TRBD1 (5 bases). Germline V gene data show CDR1 as KGHSH and CDR2 as LQKENI. The CDR3 is made up of 13 amino acids. The V and J ends lost 5 bases and 5 bases respectively, with 13 bases between them. The CDR3 sequence: CASSKGQVDEQYF. Written as DNA, the CDR3 is TGTGCCAGCTCAAAGGGGCAGGTTGACGAGCAGTACTTC. The entire variable domain, with the rest obtained from reference TRBV18 and TRBJ2-7, is as follows: NAGVMQNPRHLVRRRGQEARLRCSPMKGHSHVYWYRQLPEEGLKFMVYLQKENIIDESGMPKERFSAEFPKEGPSILRIQQVVRGDSAAYFCASSKGQVDEQYFGPGTRLTVT.

The rearrangement uses TRBV9 and TRBJ1-5, with 9 bases fitting TRBD1. The J segment lost 5 bases and the V segment lost 4 bases, leaving 7 bases of the junction unmatched. The CDR3 has 15 residues. Germline CDR1 and CDR2: SGDLS and YYNGEE. The chain's CDR3 is CASSPGTGRDQPQHF. The CDR3 DNA is TGTGCCAGCAGCCCCGGGACAGGGAGGGATCAGCCCCAGCATTTT.

The genes are TRBV11-3 and TRBJ1-1; possible D gene TRBD1, 5 bases. The germline V gene has CDR1 SGHNT and CDR2 YENEEA. Trimming shortened V by 3 bases and J by 0 bases, and 8 bases separated the two germline ends. The CDR3 is 14 residues long. The CDR3 nucleotides read TGTGCCAGCAGCTTGCAGGGAATGAACACTGAAGCTTTCTTT. Protein: CASSLQGMNTEAFF.

V and J are TRBV11-2 and TRBJ2-5; D possibly corresponds to TRBD1 (6 bases). V was cut by 4 bases and J by 1 base, with 10 bases left in between. Germline loops: CDR1 SGHAT, CDR2 FQNNGV. The CDR3 runs 14 residues. The CDR3 region is CASSSGQSQETQYF. The CDR3 DNA is TGTGCCAGCAGCTCTGGACAGAGCCAAGAGACCCAGTACTTC.

The V and J genes are TRBV2 and TRBJ2-5, with D possibly matching TRBD2 (6 bases). Germline V gene sequence: CDR1 SNHLY, CDR2 FYNNEI. V gave up 7 bases and J gave up 0 bases, with 24 bases separating them. This CDR3 contains 18 residues. The CDR3 spells CASTRLGGGAEYQETQYF. In nucleotides, the CDR3 is TGTGCCAGCACCCGACTCGGAGGCGGGGCGGAGTACCAAGAGACCCAGTACTTC.

The chain combines TRBV4-1 with TRBJ1-1; 8 nucleotides line up with TRBD1. V shed 4 bases, J shed 1 base, and the junction held 2 bases outside the gene matches. The germline CDR1 and CDR2 sequences are MGHRA and YSYEKL. This CDR3 is built from 14 residues. The CDR3 is CASSPGTGNTEAFF. CDR3 nucleotides: TGCGCCAGCAGCCCCGGGACAGGGAACACTGAAGCTTTCTTT.